The source of this T cell receptor (beta chain) is a study of blood T cell repertoires in COVID-19. Background on the study: The analysed material was cDNA or gDNA that came from T cells, B-cell-depleted T cells, or PBMCs.

Germline CDR1 SGHNT, CDR2 YYREEE (reference sequence). Between the trimmed V and J ends, which lost 0 bases and 1 base, there was a span of 7 bases. The CDR3 is made up of 14 amino acids. Authors' methods: Estimation of nucleated cell counts relied on the amplification of reference gene primers. The assay was immunoSEQ multiplex PCR, and TCRdb's table has in-frame clones only and misses some. V, J and clone size derive from that table, while D and trimming were established from the DNA sequence. The sample consists of roughly 31,000 clones, roughly nine tenths of them appearing once. The TCR was taken from an elderly man with acute or convalescent COVID-19. The V and J genes are TRBV5-4 and TRBJ2-5; maybe TRBD1 (5 bases). The sequencing input was peripheral blood. The CDR3 loop is CASSLVGAQETQYF. The CDR3 DNA follows: TGTGCCAGCAGCTTGGTTGGGGCCCAAGAGACCCAGTACTTC. Drawing the rest from reference TRBV5-4 and TRBJ2-5, the complete variable domain is ETGVTQSPTHLIKTRGQQVTLRCSSQSGHNTVSWYQQALGQGPQFIFQYYREEENGRGNFPPRFSGLQFPNYSSELNVNALELDDSALYLCASSLVGAQETQYFGPGTRLLVL.